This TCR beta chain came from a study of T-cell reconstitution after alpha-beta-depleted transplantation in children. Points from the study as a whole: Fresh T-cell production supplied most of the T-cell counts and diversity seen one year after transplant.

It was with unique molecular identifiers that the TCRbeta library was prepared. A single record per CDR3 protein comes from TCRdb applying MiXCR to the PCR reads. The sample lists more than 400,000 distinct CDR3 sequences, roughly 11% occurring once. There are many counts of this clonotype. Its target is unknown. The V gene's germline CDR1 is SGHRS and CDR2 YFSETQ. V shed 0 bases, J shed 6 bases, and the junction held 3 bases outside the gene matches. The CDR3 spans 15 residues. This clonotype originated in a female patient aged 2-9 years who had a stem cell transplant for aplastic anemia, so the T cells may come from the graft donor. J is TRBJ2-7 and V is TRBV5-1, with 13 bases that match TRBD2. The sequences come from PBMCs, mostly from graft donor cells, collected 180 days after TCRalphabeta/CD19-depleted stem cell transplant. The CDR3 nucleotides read TGCGCCAGCAGCTTGGGACTAGCGGGAGGCGGCGAGCAGTACTTC. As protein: CASSLGLAGGGEQYF.